One sample yielded the 14 T cell receptor beta chains listed below, sequenced in a study of immune reconstitution after stem cell transplant in scleroderma. One entry per CDR3 protein results from TCRdb running MiXCR on the RT-PCR reads. The data contain under 2,000 distinct CDR3 sequences, 7.4% of them singletons. The specimen was taken before or after autologous hematopoietic stem cell transplantation (not recorded which). Receptor source: a male donor with systemic sclerosis.

This clonotype is categorized as medium-sized (0.01 to 0.1%). The chain combines TRBV2 with TRBJ2-2; the D is unclear. The CDR3 loop spans 13 amino acids. CDR1 and CDR2 from the germline V gene are SNHLY and FYNNEI. Trimming stripped 5 bases from V and 6 bases from J, with 10 bases between. This CDR3 reads CASSRGNAGELFF. CDR3 nucleotides: TGTGCCAGCAGTAGAGGAAATGCCGGGGAGCTGTTTTTT. Supplemented by reference TRBV2 and TRBJ2-2, the full variable domain reads EPEVTQTPSHQVTQMGQEVILRCVPISNHLYFYWYRQILGQKVEFLVSFYNNEISEKSEIFDDQFSVERPDGSNFTLKIRSTKLEDSAMYFCASSRGNAGELFFGEGSRLTVL.

In this sample, this clonotype is medium-sized. This chain links TRBV2 with TRBJ2-7; 12 bases fit TRBD1. This CDR3 region has 17 residues. V shed 1 base and J 4 bases; nucleotides not matched to a gene: 8. Germline CDR1 and CDR2: SNHLY and FYNNEI. CDR3 coding DNA: TGTGCCAGCAGTGAAGAAGGGACAGGGGGCGCCGAGTACGAGCAGTACTTC. This translates into CASSEEGTGGAEYEQYF. Full variable domain (remainder filled in from reference TRBV2 and TRBJ2-7): EPEVTQTPSHQVTQMGQEVILRCVPISNHLYFYWYRQILGQKVEFLVSFYNNEISEKSEIFDDQFSVERPDGSNFTLKIRSTKLEDSAMYFCASSEEGTGGAEYEQYFGPGTRLTVT.

By share, this clonotype ranks as medium-sized. This chain uses TRBV2 with TRBJ2-7; D possibly uses TRBD1 or TRBD2 (5 bases each). The CDR3 length is 12 residues. Germline V gives CDR1 SNHLY, CDR2 FYNNEI. V shed 10 bases and J shed 3 bases, with 13 bases lying between them. CDR3 region: CANRGDLYEQYF. The CDR3 nucleotides read TGTGCCAACCGAGGGGATCTCTACGAGCAGTACTTC.

The table lists this clonotype with a few counts. J is TRBJ2-7 and V is TRBV5-6; D not resolved. Germline V gives CDR1 SGHDT, CDR2 YYEEEE. With 4 bases removed from V and 0 bases from J, the gap between germline ends came to 11 bases. This CDR3 is built from 14 residues. The CDR3 region is CASSPDISSYEQYF. In DNA, the CDR3 is TGTGCCAGCAGCCCCGACATCAGCTCCTACGAGCAGTACTTC.

This clonotype is medium-sized by share. V and J are TRBV20-1 and TRBJ2-3; 11 bases agree with TRBD2. Germline V gene lookup returns CDR1 DFQATT and CDR2 SNEGSKA (reference sequence). Germline trimming cut 3 bases from V and 4 bases from J; bases unmatched to any gene: 6. The CDR3 sequence is 15 residues long. The CDR3 protein is CSASLAGGRADTQYF. CDR3 sequence (DNA): TGCAGTGCTAGCCTAGCGGGGGGCCGGGCAGATACGCAGTATTTT.

Relative to its sample, this clonotype is medium-sized (0.01 to 0.1%). This rearrangement joins TRBV9 to TRBJ1-6; D perhaps matches TRBD1 (5 bases). V lost 0 bases to trimming and J lost 0 bases, with 10 bases between them. CDR3 length equals 17 residues. Germline loops: CDR1 SGDLS, CDR2 YYNGEE. The DNA for the CDR3 is TGTGCCAGCAGCGTAGGGGACGGGAGCTCCTATAATTCACCCCTCCACTTT. It specifies CASSVGDGSSYNSPLHF.

V and J are TRBV5-6 and TRBJ1-5; a possible D gene is TRBD1 (5 bases). The CDR3 runs 15 residues. Germline CDR1 reads SGHDT; CDR2 reads YYEEEE. Trimming stripped 7 bases from V and 0 bases from J, with 14 bases between. The CDR3 nucleotides read TGTGCCAGCTCTTTAGGGGCAGCTAGCAATCAGCCCCAGCATTTT. Protein: CASSLGAASNQPQHF. Based on the CDR3 plus reference TRBV5-6 and TRBJ1-5, the full variable domain is DAGVTQSPTHLIKTRGQQVTLRCSPKSGHDTVSWYQQALGQGPQFIFQYYEEEERQRGNFPDRFSGHQFPNYSSELNVNALLLGDSALYLCASSLGAASNQPQHFGDGTRLSIL.

By sample share, this clonotype is medium-sized. V gene TRBV20-1 combines with J gene TRBJ1-2; TRBD1 aligns across 7 bases. The CDR3 spans 15 residues. Germline loops: CDR1 DFQATT, CDR2 SNEGSKA (reference sequence). V shed 5 bases and J 4 bases; nucleotides not matched to a gene: 13. CDR3 loop: CSAAIQGGGGYGYTF. The DNA of the CDR3 is TGCAGTGCTGCTATTCAGGGGGGAGGTGGCTATGGCTACACCTTC.

By share of the sample, this clonotype is medium-sized. The chain has TRBV18 and TRBJ2-7; 7 nucleotides align to TRBD2. CDR1 and CDR2 from the germline V gene are KGHSH and LQKENI. CDR3 length equals 14 residues. V was clipped by 3 bases and J by 3 bases; unmatched bases: 5. The CDR3 DNA is TGTGCCAGCTCACCGGGAGCGGGGTACTACGAGCAGTACTTC. It specifies CASSPGAGYYEQYF. Drawing the rest from reference TRBV18 and TRBJ2-7, the complete variable domain is NAGVMQNPRHLVRRRGQEARLRCSPMKGHSHVYWYRQLPEEGLKFMVYLQKENIIDESGMPKERFSAEFPKEGPSILRIQQVVRGDSAAYFCASSPGAGYYEQYFGPGTRLTVT.

By share, this clonotype counts as medium-sized (0.01 to 0.1%). The chain recombines TRBV7-3 with TRBJ1-6; 7 bases are a match to TRBD1. V dropped 4 bases and J dropped 5; count of bases not matched to a gene: 8. There are 16 residues in the CDR3. Germline assignment: CDR1 SGHTA and CDR2 FQGTGA. The DNA for the CDR3 is TGTGCCAGCAGCTCTCGAGGGGGCGCAAATAATTCACCCCTCCACTTT. Its protein product is CASSSRGGANNSPLHF.

This clonotype is medium-sized (0.01 to 0.1%) by share. The chain uses TRBV20-1 and TRBJ2-3; a weak D match, TRBD2 (6 bases). Trimming pared 4 bases from V and 0 bases from J, leaving 20 bases between. The CDR3 is made up of 17 amino acids. Per the germline V gene, CDR1 is DFQATT and CDR2 is SNEGSKA (reference sequence). The CDR3 coding sequence is TGCAGTGCTATCCGACCTGGGGGGAACCCTAGCACAGATACGCAGTATTTT. It yields the protein CSAIRPGGNPSTDTQYF.

By its share, this clonotype is medium-sized. The gene calls are TRBV5-5 and TRBJ1-5; weak D call: TRBD1 (5 bases). CDR1 and CDR2 (germline): SGHKS, YYEKEE (reference sequence). This CDR3 has 15 residues. V shed 4 bases and J shed 0 bases, with 11 bases lying between them. The CDR3, as DNA: TGTGCCAGCAGCGTGACAGTTAATAGCAATCAGCCCCAGCATTTT. This encodes CASSVTVNSNQPQHF. Based on the CDR3 plus reference TRBV5-5 and TRBJ1-5, the full variable domain is DAGVTQSPTHLIKTRGQQVTLRCSPISGHKSVSWYQQVLGQGPQFIFQYYEKEERGRGNFPDRFSARQFPNYSSELNVNALLLGDSALYLCASSVTVNSNQPQHFGDGTRLSIL.

This clonotype is large in the sample. The chain employs TRBV2 and TRBJ1-6; D gene uncertain. Germline V gene data show CDR1 as SNHLY and CDR2 as FYNNEI. The V gene lost 7 bases and the J gene lost 10 bases, with 17 bases spanning the gap. The CDR3 runs 14 residues. CDR3 residues: CASIRAPLGSPLHF. The CDR3 DNA reads as TGTGCCAGCATTAGGGCCCCCCTGGGGTCACCCCTCCACTTT.

This clonotype is classed as medium-sized (0.01 to 0.1%). The genes are TRBV10-3 and TRBJ2-3; D is unresolved. CDR1 ENHRY and CDR2 SYGVKD come from the germline V gene. This CDR3 comprises 14 residues. Trimming pared 6 bases from V and 2 bases from J, leaving 12 bases between. In nucleotides, the CDR3 is TGTGCCATCAGCGCTACAGTCCTCACAGATACGCAGTATTTT. As protein: CAISATVLTDTQYF.